This TCR beta chain is from a study of blood T cells in healthy people across ages. After removal of 4 bases from V and 7 bases from J, the junction contained 6 bases not matched to a gene. CDR3 size: 15 residues. From germline, CDR1 is MNHNS and CDR2 SASEGT. Through a sample-barcoded 5' primer and a J-beta primer mix, a second PCR was run for about 6 to 11 cycles. Each CDR3 protein gets one entry after TCRdb re-called the 5' RACE reads with MiXCR. The data contain approximately 1,000,000 distinct CDR3 sequences, under 55% of them singletons. The sequenced material came from blood. This receptor was identified in a woman aged 60-70 years in good health. This chain joins TRBV6-1 and TRBJ2-1; TRBD2 aligns across 11 bases. The CDR3 DNA reads TGTGCCAGCAGTGCGGGACTAGCGGCGGGGAATGAGCAGTTCTTC. As protein: CASSAGLAAGNEQFF.